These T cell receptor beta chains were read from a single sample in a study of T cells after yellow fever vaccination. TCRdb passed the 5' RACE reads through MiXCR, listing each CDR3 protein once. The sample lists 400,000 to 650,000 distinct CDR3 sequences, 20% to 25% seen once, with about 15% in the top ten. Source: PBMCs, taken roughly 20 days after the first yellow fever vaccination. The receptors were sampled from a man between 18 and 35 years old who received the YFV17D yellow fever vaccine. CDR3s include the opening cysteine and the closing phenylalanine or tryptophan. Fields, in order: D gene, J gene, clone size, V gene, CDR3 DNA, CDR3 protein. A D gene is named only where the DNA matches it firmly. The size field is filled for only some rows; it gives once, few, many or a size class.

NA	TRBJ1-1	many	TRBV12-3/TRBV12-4	TGTGCCAGCAGTTTCCATTGGGTTGGAACTGAAGCTTTCTTT	CASSFHWVGTEAFF
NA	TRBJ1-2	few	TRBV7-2	TGTGCCAGCAGCTCCGGCGGTTTTTATGGCTACACCTTC	CASSSGGFYGYTF
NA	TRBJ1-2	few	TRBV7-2	TGTGCCAGCAGCTTATCCCCAGGATCCCTGTATGGCTACACCTTC	CASSLSPGSLYGYTF
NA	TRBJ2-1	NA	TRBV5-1	TGCGCCAGCAGCTACTACTCTACCAATGAGCAGTTCTTC	CASSYYSTNEQFF
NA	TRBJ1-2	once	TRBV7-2	TGTGCCAGCAGCTTAGGGTTGTCAGCTAACTATGGCTACACCTTC	CASSLGLSANYGYTF
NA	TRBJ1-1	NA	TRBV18	TGTGCCAGCTCACCAGCCCGGGCCCGGTTGAACACTGAAGCTTTCTTT	CASSPARARLNTEAFF
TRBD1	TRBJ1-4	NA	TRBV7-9	TGTGCCAGCAGCCCGCCCCCGGGACAGGGGAAGGAACTGTTTTTT	CASSPPPGQGKELFF
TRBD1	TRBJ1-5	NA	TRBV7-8	TGTGCCAGCAGCACAAGGGACAGGGTTACTCAGCCCCAGCATTTT	CASSTRDRVTQPQHF
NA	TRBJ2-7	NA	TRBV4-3	TGCGCCAGCAGCCCGCACCTTCAGCGCTACGAGCAGTACTTC	CASSPHLQRYEQYF
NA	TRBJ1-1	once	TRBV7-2	TGTGCCAGCAGCAGATCTACCGCCCTGAACACTGAAGCTTTCTTT	CASSRSTALNTEAFF
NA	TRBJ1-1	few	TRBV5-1	TGCGCCAGCAGCTTGGATCCCAGAAACACTGAAGCTTTCTTT	CASSLDPRNTEAFF
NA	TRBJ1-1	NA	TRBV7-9	TGTGCCAGCAGACTCGGACAAACTGAAGCTTTCTTT	CASRLGQTEAFF
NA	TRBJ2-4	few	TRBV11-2	TGTGCCAGCAGCTTATGGCAGCTAAACATTCAGTACTTC	CASSLWQLNIQYF
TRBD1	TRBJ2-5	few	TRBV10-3	TGTGCCATCAGGGGACAGGGGGCCCAAGAGACCCAGTACTTC	CAIRGQGAQETQYF
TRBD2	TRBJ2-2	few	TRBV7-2	TGTGCCAGCAGCTTAGCGCTCCTAGCGGGCACCGGGGAGCTGTTTTTT	CASSLALLAGTGELFF
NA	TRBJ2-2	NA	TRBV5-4	TGTGCCAGCAGCGCCGACAGGGGGGAGCTGTTTTTT	CASSADRGELFF
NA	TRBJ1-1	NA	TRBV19	TGTGCCAGTAGTCTCAGGACGGCCTCCCCGAACACTGAAGCTTTCTTT	CASSLRTASPNTEAFF
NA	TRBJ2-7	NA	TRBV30	TGTGCCTGGAGTCGAGGGGACCTCTACGAGCAGTACTTC	CAWSRGDLYEQYF
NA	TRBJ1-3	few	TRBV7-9	TGTGCCAGCAGCCGGGACGGCTCTGGAAACACCATATATTTT	CASSRDGSGNTIYF
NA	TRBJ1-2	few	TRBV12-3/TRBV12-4	TGTGCCAGCAGTTTAAATGAAATCTGGGGGCGAGATGGCTACACCTTC	CASSLNEIWGRDGYTF
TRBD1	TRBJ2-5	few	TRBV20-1	TGCAGTGCTAGAGATTTAGAGAACAGGGGCGTCCAAGAGACCCAGTACTTC	CSARDLENRGVQETQYF
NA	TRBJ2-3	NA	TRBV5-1	TGCGCCAGCAGCTTGAAGATACTCAGCACAGATACGCAGTATTTT	CASSLKILSTDTQYF
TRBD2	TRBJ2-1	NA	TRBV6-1	TGTGCCAGCAAGAGCGGGGGGAGCTCCTACAATGAGCAGTTCTTC	CASKSGGSSYNEQFF
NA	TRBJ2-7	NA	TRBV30	TGTGCCTGGAGGAGACATACCTACAGTGACTCCTACGAGCAGTACTTC	CAWRRHTYSDSYEQYF
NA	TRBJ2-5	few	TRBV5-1	TGCGCCAGCGCTGACAGAGCACTCCAAGAGACCCAGTACTTC	CASADRALQETQYF
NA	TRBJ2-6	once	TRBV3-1	TGTGCCAGCAGCCGGGGCAGGGCGAGCTCTGGGGCCAACGTCCTGACTTTC	CASSRGRASSGANVLTF
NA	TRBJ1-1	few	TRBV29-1	TGCAGCGTTGAAGATCGGACCTATCGGGAGACTGAAGCTTTCTTT	CSVEDRTYRETEAFF
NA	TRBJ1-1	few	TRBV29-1	TGCAGCGTTGAGGTCCAGGGTGCGAACACTGAAGCTTTCTTT	CSVEVQGANTEAFF
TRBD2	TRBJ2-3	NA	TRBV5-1	TGCGCCAGCAGCTTGGTAAGCGGGGGGGCCGGAGCCTCAGATACGCAGTATTTT	CASSLVSGGAGASDTQYF
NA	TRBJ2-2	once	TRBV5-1	TGCGCCAGCAGCTTCACTATCTTGGCTGGGGCCACCGGGGAGCTGTTTTTT	CASSFTILAGATGELFF
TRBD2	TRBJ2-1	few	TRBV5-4	TGTGCCAGCAGCTTGGCATCGCTAGCGGGGGTCGAGCAGTTCTTC	CASSLASLAGVEQFF
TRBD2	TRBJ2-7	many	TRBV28	TGTGCCACCCTAGCGGGGGGCAGCTACGAGCAGTACTTC	CATLAGGSYEQYF
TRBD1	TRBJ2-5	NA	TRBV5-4	TGTGCCAGCAGCTCTCCGGGACAGGGGGGGTCAGAGACCCAGTACTTC	CASSSPGQGGSETQYF
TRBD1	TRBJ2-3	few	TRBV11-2	TGTGCCAGCAGCTCTGGGGACAGGGCGACAGATACGCAGTATTTT	CASSSGDRATDTQYF
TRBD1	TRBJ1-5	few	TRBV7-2	TGTGCCAGCAGCTACAGGGGTTGGCAGCCCCAGCATTTT	CASSYRGWQPQHF
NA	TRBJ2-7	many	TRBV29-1	TGCAGCGCCCAGCGGGCTTACGAGCAGTACTTC	CSAQRAYEQYF
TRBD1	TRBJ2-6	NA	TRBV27	TGTGCCAGCAGTTTACGGCCGAACAGGGGAGTATCTGGGGCCAACGTCCTGACTTTC	CASSLRPNRGVSGANVLTF
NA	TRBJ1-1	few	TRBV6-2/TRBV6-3	TGTGCCAGCAGTTTTCCAGGGTGGGAGACTGAAGCTTTCTTT	CASSFPGWETEAFF
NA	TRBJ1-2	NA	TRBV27	TGTGCCAGCACCCGGGGGGGAAACTATGGCTACACCTTC	CASTRGGNYGYTF
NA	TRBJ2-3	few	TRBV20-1	TGCAGTGCTAGAGATAGGGGGGCTAGCACAGATACGCAGTATTTT	CSARDRGASTDTQYF
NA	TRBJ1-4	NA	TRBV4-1	TGCGCCAGCAGCCAAGGAGGGAGCGGTGAAAAACTGTTTTTT	CASSQGGSGEKLFF
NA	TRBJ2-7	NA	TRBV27	TGTGCCAGCAGTTCGGGACTTCAATCGTACTTC	CASSSGLQSYF
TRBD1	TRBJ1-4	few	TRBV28	TGTGCCAGCAGCCCCACAGGGGAGGGGGGTGAAAAACTGTTTTTT	CASSPTGEGGEKLFF
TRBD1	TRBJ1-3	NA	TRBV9	TGTGCCAGCAGCGCAGGGGACAGCTCTGGAAACACCATATATTTT	CASSAGDSSGNTIYF
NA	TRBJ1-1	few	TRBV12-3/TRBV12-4	TGTGCCAGCAGTTTCCATGTGGAAACTGAAGCTTTCTTT	CASSFHVETEAFF
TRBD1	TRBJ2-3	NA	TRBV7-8	TGTGCCAGCAGCTCTGCAGGGGGTTGGACAGATACGCAGTATTTT	CASSSAGGWTDTQYF
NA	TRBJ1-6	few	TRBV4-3	TGCGCCAGCAGCCAACTGGGGATAGGCACACCCCTCCACTTT	CASSQLGIGTPLHF
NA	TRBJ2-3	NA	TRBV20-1	TGCAGTGCTAGAGAGGGACCAAGCACAGATACGCAGTATTTT	CSAREGPSTDTQYF
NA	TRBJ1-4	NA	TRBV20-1	TGCAGTGCTAGAGAGTTCGAAAAACTGTTTTTT	CSAREFEKLFF
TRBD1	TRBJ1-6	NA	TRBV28	TGTGCCAGCAGTTTAACCGGGACAGGGGGCAGTTATTCACCCCTCCACTTT	CASSLTGTGGSYSPLHF
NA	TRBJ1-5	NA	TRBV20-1	TGCAGTGCTAGTTTGTGGGATCAGCCCCAGCATTTT	CSASLWDQPQHF
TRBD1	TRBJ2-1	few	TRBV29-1	TGCAGCGTTGACGGACTCGACAGGGGCTACAATGAGCAGTTCTTC	CSVDGLDRGYNEQFF